This T cell receptor (beta chain) was captured by sequencing in a study of cytomegalovirus exposure and HLA in healthy donors. Primers: 60 Vbeta forward and 13 Jbeta reverse. Assay used: immunoSEQ multiplex PCR; TCRdb lists only in-frame clones, some missing. The table lists fewer than 200,000 clones, nearly 80% of them singletons. This CDR3 comprises 15 residues. Germline V gives CDR1 GTSNPN, CDR2 SVGIG (reference sequence). Germline trimming cut 3 bases from V and 2 bases from J; bases unmatched to any gene: 6. The receptor's source is a female donor in good health and CMV-seronegative. The J gene is TRBJ1-4, the V gene TRBV30; 7 bases line up with TRBD1. Material for sequencing was PBMCs. DNA of the CDR3: TGTGCCTGGAGAGGTTTGGGACAGACTAATGAAAAACTGTTTTTT. This gives the protein CAWRGLGQTNEKLFF.